Listed below are T cell receptor beta chains from one sample, sequenced in a study of Tregs in tolerant kidney transplant recipients. Only in-frame clones appear in the TCRdb table, and some are missing; sequencing was by immunoSEQ multiplex PCR. The table lists roughly 64,000 clones, 95% to 98% of them singletons. The source material was Tregs from blood, sampled before the transplant. The receptors derive from a human donor who received a combined kidney and bone marrow transplant. The CDR3 runs from the conserved cysteine through the conserved F or W. A D gene is named only where the DNA matches it firmly. Clone size, where shown, is once, few, many, or a class for clones that have expanded.

j_call | v_call | clone_size | d_call | cdr3_aa | cdr3_nt
TRBJ1-2 | TRBV5-1 | . | . | CASSLGSEAYGYTF | TGCGCCAGCAGCTTGGGATCCGAGGCCTATGGCTACACCTTC
TRBJ1-1 | TRBV6-1 | . | . | CASSAQVNTEAFF | TGTGCCAGCAGTGCGCAGGTGAACACTGAAGCTTTCTTT
TRBJ2-7 | TRBV19 | . | TRBD1 | CAKTGQDRYEQYF | TGTGCCAAGACGGGACAGGATCGATACGAGCAGTACTTC
TRBJ2-1 | TRBV6-5 | . | TRBD2 | CASRTAGGPRNEQFF | TGTGCCAGCAGGACAGCGGGGGGGCCTCGTAATGAGCAGTTCTTC
TRBJ1-1 | TRBV7-2 | . | . | CASSLVFLGRGYSTEAFF | TGTGCCAGCAGCTTAGTCTTTCTGGGCAGGGGTTATAGCACTGAAGCTTTCTTT
TRBJ2-7 | TRBV7-8 | . | TRBD2 | CASSLTSARSSYEQYF | TGTGCCAGCAGCCTAACTAGCGCCAGGAGCTCCTACGAGCAGTACTTC
TRBJ1-1 | TRBV6-5 | . | TRBD1 | CASSRTGQTEAFF | TGTGCCAGCAGTAGGACAGGGCAAACTGAAGCTTTCTTT
TRBJ1-3 | TRBV9 | . | . | CASSGRDTGNTIYF | TGTGCCAGCAGCGGCCGGGACACCGGAAACACCATATATTTT
TRBJ2-7 | TRBV9 | . | . | CASSVDGSSYEQYF | TGTGCCAGCAGCGTAGACGGGAGCTCCTACGAGCAGTACTTC
TRBJ2-3 | TRBV5-6 | . | . | CASSRTLTDTQYF | TGTGCCAGCAGTAGGACTCTCACAGATACGCAGTATTTT
TRBJ2-5 | TRBV11-2 | . | TRBD2 | CASSLGASGRREETQYF | TGTGCCAGCAGCTTAGGGGCGAGCGGGAGACGTGAAGAGACCCAGTACTTC
TRBJ2-1 | TRBV9 | . | TRBD2 | CASSGGLAGGYNEQFF | TGTGCCAGCAGCGGGGGACTAGCGGGAGGATACAATGAGCAGTTCTTC
TRBJ1-4 | TRBV6-1 | . | TRBD1 | CASSESNRGNEKLFF | TGTGCCAGCAGTGAATCAAACAGGGGTAATGAAAAACTGTTTTTT
TRBJ2-7 | TRBV30 | once | . | CAWSVGRSYEQYF | TGTGCCTGGAGTGTGGGGAGGTCCTACGAGCAGTACTTC
TRBJ1-5 | TRBV5-8 | . | TRBD1 | CASSLPRDSASNQPQHF | TGTGCCAGCAGCTTGCCCCGGGACAGTGCGAGCAATCAGCCCCAGCATTTT
TRBJ2-3 | TRBV13 | . | TRBD2 | CASSRPGSGRADTQYF | TGTGCCAGCAGCCGCCCAGGTAGCGGGAGGGCAGATACGCAGTATTTT
TRBJ2-1 | TRBV7-9 | once | . | CATRRAGLYNEQFF | TGTGCCACCCGGAGGGCAGGCCTCTACAATGAGCAGTTCTTC
TRBJ1-2 | TRBV29-1 | . | . | CSTWRDYGYTF | TGCAGCACCTGGAGGGACTATGGCTACACCTTC
TRBJ2-2 | TRBV4-3 | . | TRBD1 | CASRPLDRVGTGELFF | TGCGCCAGCAGGCCCCTTGACAGGGTCGGCACCGGGGAGCTGTTTTTT
TRBJ2-5 | TRBV10-3 | . | TRBD2 | CASLAGGEETQYF | TGTGCCAGCTTAGCGGGAGGAGAAGAGACCCAGTACTTC
TRBJ1-2 | TRBV7-2 | . | TRBD1 | CASSFLTGGYGYTF | TGTGCCAGCAGCTTTCTGACAGGGGGCTATGGCTACACCTTC
TRBJ2-1 | TRBV5-4 | . | TRBD2 | CASSAWSGSLYNEQFF | TGTGCCAGCAGCGCCTGGAGCGGGAGTTTGTACAATGAGCAGTTCTTC
TRBJ2-3 | TRBV28 | . | . | CASSFLGTDTQYF | TGTGCCAGCAGTTTTTTAGGCACAGATACGCAGTATTTT
TRBJ1-2 | TRBV19 | . | . | CASSKQVYGYTF | TGTGCCAGTAGTAAACAGGTCTATGGCTACACCTTC
TRBJ2-5 | TRBV9 | . | TRBD1 | CASSVQGQGQETQYF | TGTGCCAGCAGCGTCCAGGGACAGGGGCAAGAGACCCAGTACTTC
TRBJ2-1 | TRBV5-1 | . | TRBD2 | CASSLTSGTYNEQFF | TGCGCCAGCAGCTTGACTAGCGGGACCTACAATGAGCAGTTCTTC
TRBJ2-2 | TRBV2 | . | . | CASRRGTHTGELFF | TGTGCCAGCAGGCGTGGGACTCACACCGGGGAGCTGTTTTTT
TRBJ2-5 | TRBV7-2 | . | TRBD2 | CASSQGLAGSETQYF | TGTGCCAGCAGCCAAGGACTAGCGGGATCGGAGACCCAGTACTTC
TRBJ2-7 | TRBV7-6 | . | TRBD1 | CASSLDRGF | TGTGCCAGCAGCCTGGACAGGGGCTTC
TRBJ2-7 | TRBV10-3 | once | . | CAISDPYRVEAYEQYF | TGTGCCATCAGTGACCCTTACAGGGTCGAAGCCTACGAGCAGTACTTC
TRBJ2-2 | TRBV18 | . | TRBD2 | CASSPTGGPTGELFF | TGTGCCAGCTCACCAACGGGGGGGCCCACCGGGGAGCTGTTTTTT
TRBJ1-6 | TRBV27 | . | TRBD1 | CASSLYGYRGGGSPLHF | TGTGCCAGCAGTTTATACGGTTACAGGGGAGGTGGTTCACCCCTCCACTTT
TRBJ1-1 | TRBV7-2 | . | . | CASSSDRYGGGKSGTEAFF | TGTGCCAGCAGCTCCGACAGGTACGGCGGTGGAAAGTCGGGGACTGAAGCTTTCTTT
TRBJ2-7 | TRBV10-2 | . | . | CASIPRAFQYEQYF | TGCGCCAGCATTCCCAGGGCCTTTCAGTACGAGCAGTACTTC
TRBJ1-5 | TRBV5-1 | . | . | CASSLEGQGSQPQHF | TGCGCCAGCAGCTTGGAGGGTCAAGGGAGTCAGCCCCAGCATTTT
TRBJ2-5 | TRBV7-2 | . | . | CASSPGQRLETQYF | TGTGCCAGCAGCCCCGGACAGAGACTAGAGACCCAGTACTTC
TRBJ2-1 | TRBV11-2 | . | TRBD2 | CASSYTTLAGVIF | TGTGCCAGCAGCTACACAACACTAGCGGGAGTTATCTTC
TRBJ2-1 | TRBV4-2 | . | . | CASSPRVNEQFF | TGTGCCAGCAGCCCAAGAGTCAATGAGCAGTTCTTC
TRBJ2-1 | TRBV7-6 | . | TRBD2 | CASSVGTSGINEQFF | TGTGCCAGCAGCGTCGGGACTAGCGGGATCAATGAGCAGTTCTTC
TRBJ1-3 | TRBV19 | . | TRBD1 | CASSVGTAGNTIYF | TGTGCCAGTAGTGTCGGGACAGCCGGAAACACCATATATTTT
TRBJ1-3 | TRBV5-5 | . | . | CASSLSDRLSGNTIYF | TGTGCCAGCAGCTTATCAGACAGGCTCTCTGGAAACACCATATATTTT
TRBJ1-2 | TRBV30 | . | . | CAWSVGDIYYGYTF | TGTGCCTGGAGTGTAGGGGACATCTACTATGGCTACACCTTC
TRBJ2-3 | TRBV12-2 | . | . | CARDTSTDTQYF | TGTGCAAGGGACACCAGCACAGATACGCAGTATTTT
TRBJ1-2 | TRBV30 | once | TRBD1 | CAWSGQGSFGYTF | TGTGCCTGGAGTGGACAGGGGAGTTTCGGCTACACCTTC
TRBJ2-7 | TRBV11-1 | . | . | CASSLSPHRVVDEQYF | TGTGCCAGCAGTTTGAGCCCACACAGGGTCGTCGACGAGCAGTACTTC
TRBJ1-2 | TRBV6-1 | . | . | CASSVGRDTYGYTF | TGTGCCAGCAGTGTGGGCAGGGATACCTATGGCTACACCTTC
TRBJ2-3 | TRBV6-5 | . | TRBD1 | CASSLTGTDRADTQYF | TGTGCCAGCAGTTTAACCGGGACAGATCGCGCAGATACGCAGTATTTT
TRBJ2-3 | TRBV5-1 | . | TRBD2 | CASSLKPGTSGRAADTQYF | TGCGCCAGCAGCTTAAAACCCGGGACTAGCGGGCGCGCGGCAGATACGCAGTATTTT
TRBJ2-3 | TRBV28 | once | TRBD2 | CASSLSAAGGLNTQYF | TGTGCCAGCAGTTTATCAGCGGCGGGGGGGCTGAATACGCAGTATTTT
TRBJ2-2 | TRBV30 | . | . | CAWGDRTANTGELFF | TGTGCCTGGGGAGATAGGACTGCGAACACCGGGGAGCTGTTTTTT
TRBJ2-2 | TRBV28 | . | TRBD1 | CASSTTGGTGELFF | TGTGCCAGCAGTACGACAGGGGGGACCGGGGAGCTGTTTTTT
TRBJ1-1 | TRBV14 | . | . | CASSQAAYTEAFF | TGTGCCAGCAGCCAAGCCGCGTACACTGAAGCTTTCTTT
TRBJ2-7 | TRBV4-3 | . | . | CASSQDQTYEQYF | TGCGCCAGCAGCCAAGACCAGACTTACGAGCAGTACTTC
TRBJ2-7 | TRBV7-2 | . | . | CASSLWTEYEQYF | TGTGCCAGCAGCTTATGGACAGAGTACGAGCAGTACTTC
TRBJ2-5 | TRBV5-1 | . | . | CASNSLGRETQYF | TGCGCCAGCAATAGTCTGGGGAGAGAGACCCAGTACTTC
TRBJ2-7 | TRBV4-3 | . | TRBD2 | CASSSSLAGGYEQYF | TGCGCCAGCAGCTCCTCACTAGCGGGGGGCTACGAGCAGTACTTC
TRBJ1-6 | TRBV6-1 | . | . | CASSETGLALHF | TGTGCCAGCAGTGAAACAGGGTTGGCCCTCCACTTT
TRBJ1-2 | TRBV4-2 | . | . | CASSQEARENYGYTF | TGTGCCAGCAGCCAAGAGGCCAGGGAAAACTATGGCTACACCTTC